A single sample gave rise to the 32 T cell receptor beta chains below, sequenced in a study of shared clonotypes between healthy human individuals. Libraries were prepared by immunoSEQ multiplex PCR; TCRdb keeps only in-frame clonotypes and omits some of them. The table records approximately 2.5 million clones, over 85% of them present only once. The sequenced material came from naive CD4+ T cells from PBMCs. The sample's subset: CD45RA+ positively selected. These receptors originate from a man in his late teens or twenties in good health. Some clones in this sample may be carry-over from other donors' samples.

This clone was counted between two and nine times. V is TRBV4-1 and J is TRBJ2-5; TRBD1 matches 9 bases. Germline CDR1 MGHRA, CDR2 YSYEKL. Germline trimming cut 1 base from V and 0 bases from J; bases unmatched to any gene: 3. This CDR3 region has 16 residues. The CDR3 coding sequence is TGCGCCAGCAGCCAAGCGGGGACAGGGTACCAAGAGACCCAGTACTTC. Its translation is CASSQAGTGYQETQYF.

This clone was counted between two and nine times. J is TRBJ1-2 and V is TRBV28; D is perhaps TRBD1 (5 bases). The V and J ends lost 10 bases and 5 bases respectively, with 8 bases between them. Per germline, CDR1 MDHEN and CDR2 SYDVKM. CDR3 length: 10 residues. In nucleotides, the CDR3 is TGTGCCACCGAGGGGTATGGCTACACCTTC. It translates to CATEGYGYTF.

The chain employs TRBV11-2 and TRBJ2-7; 11 nucleotides line up with TRBD2. Germline V CDR1 and CDR2: SGHAT, FQNNGV. Losses at the gene ends were 5 bases for V and 2 bases for J; bases not matched to a gene: 2. The CDR3 totals 14 residues. The CDR3 here is CASSGSGRAYEQYF. The CDR3 DNA is TGTGCCAGCAGCGGTAGCGGGAGGGCCTACGAGCAGTACTTC.

V and J are TRBV29-1 and TRBJ2-1; D uncertain. The CDR3 totals 13 residues. V was shortened by 2 bases and J by 6 bases, with 11 bases between the two germline ends. Germline V gene data show CDR1 as SQVTM and CDR2 as ANQGSEA. CDR3 residues: CSVEKVLVNEQFF. CDR3 sequence (DNA): TGCAGCGTTGAAAAAGTCCTAGTCAATGAGCAGTTCTTC.

About this clone: Other DNA sequences within the sample encode an identical CDR3. This chain links TRBV4-1 with TRBJ1-2; D remains ambiguous. V was cut by 1 base and J by 2 bases, with 5 bases left in between. CDR3 length: 13 amino acids. Germline V gene data show CDR1 as MGHRA and CDR2 as YSYEKL. In nucleotides, the CDR3 is TGCGCCAGCAGCCAAGTTGGCAACTATGGCTACACCTTC. It is translated as CASSQVGNYGYTF.

J is TRBJ2-1 and V is TRBV30; D remains unclear. The germline V gene encodes CDR1 GTSNPN and CDR2 SVGIG (reference sequence). This CDR3 spans 15 amino acids. Trimming shortened V by 1 base and J by 10 bases, and 20 bases separated the two germline ends. The CDR3 loop reads CAWSGPETWTSEQFF. The CDR3 nucleotides are TGTGCCTGGAGTGGACCCGAAACCTGGACGTCCGAGCAGTTCTTC.

This chain uses TRBV10-1 with TRBJ2-7; maybe TRBD2 (5 bases). Germline-derived CDR1 and CDR2 are WNHNN and SYGVQD (reference sequence). The V end lost 3 bases, the J end lost 0 bases, and 9 bases lay between the germline ends. The CDR3 extends over 14 amino acids. Here the CDR3 DNA reads TGCGCCAGCAGTGATCGGGGAACCTCCTACGAGCAGTACTTC. Encoded protein: CASSDRGTSYEQYF.

The chain joins TRBV27 to TRBJ1-3; D is uncertain. Trimming took off 5 bases at V and 9 bases at J, with 14 bases between the two ends. The CDR3 spans 13 residues. Germline CDR1 reads MNHEY; CDR2 reads SMNVEV (reference sequence). CDR3 amino acids: CASSPRPLGTIYF. In DNA, the CDR3 is TGTGCCAGCAGTCCCCGCCCTTTGGGCACCATATATTTT.

In this sample, this clone turned up once. The chain uses TRBV27 and TRBJ2-7, with TRBD2 matching over 11 bases. V shed 2 bases, J shed 3 bases, and the junction held 9 bases outside the gene matches. The CDR3 sequence is 17 residues long. The germline CDR1 and CDR2 sequences are MNHEY and SMNVEV (reference sequence). For the CDR3, the DNA is TGTGCCAGCAGTTTACTTCTAGCGGGAGGTGGGTACTACGAGCAGTACTTC. Its protein is CASSLLLAGGGYYEQYF.

In its sample, this clone was seen a few times. The chain links TRBV6-4 to TRBJ1-2; TRBD1 aligns across 8 bases. CDR1 is MRHNA, CDR2 SNTAGT, per germline. V shed 4 bases, J shed 3 bases, and the junction held 7 bases outside the gene matches. There are 15 residues in the CDR3. The CDR3 loop is CASSAIPGGDYGYTF. CDR3 coding DNA: TGTGCCAGCAGTGCGATTCCAGGGGGCGACTATGGCTACACCTTC.

V usage is TRBV6-5 and J usage is TRBJ1-5, with a possible D match to TRBD1 (6 bases). The V and J ends lost 2 bases and 6 bases respectively, with 11 bases between them. The CDR3 is made up of 14 amino acids. From germline, CDR1 is MNHEY and CDR2 SVGAGI. CDR3 DNA: TGTGCCAGCAGTTACGGGGGAGGGGGTCAGCCCCAGCATTTT. This translates into CASSYGGGGQPQHF.

The chain joins TRBV7-2 to TRBJ2-7, with TRBD1 as a possible D gene (5 bases). The ends were cut back, 7 bases at V and 4 bases at J, with 26 bases in the middle. The CDR3 consists of 17 residues. Germline values: CDR1 SGHTA, CDR2 FQGNSA. In DNA form, the CDR3 reads TGTGCCAGCACAATCTTTGGTGGGGCAGGAAGACCTTACGAGCAGTACTTC. Its translation: CASTIFGGAGRPYEQYF.

V and J are TRBV11-2 and TRBJ1-2; D remains ambiguous. Germline CDR1 reads SGHAT; CDR2 reads FQNNGV. Trimming removed 1 base from V and 1 base from J, with 10 bases in between. This CDR3 comprises 15 residues. This CDR3 is CASSLVPTSNYGYTF. DNA of the CDR3: TGTGCCAGCAGCTTAGTCCCGACAAGTAACTATGGCTACACCTTC.

The genes are TRBV9 and TRBJ1-1, with D perhaps TRBD1 (5 bases). This CDR3 spans 14 amino acids. In germline, CDR1 is SGDLS, CDR2 YYNGEE. Trimming removed 2 bases at V and 5 bases at J, with 13 bases between. CDR3 protein: CASSVRDGRTEAFF. The CDR3 bases are TGTGCCAGCAGCGTCCGGGACGGTCGGACTGAAGCTTTCTTT.

Turning to this clone: This same CDR3 is encoded by further DNA sequences in the sample. The V gene is TRBV2, the J gene TRBJ1-1; TRBD1 is a possible D gene (5 bases). The CDR3 extends over 13 amino acids. The ends were cut back, 4 bases at V and 2 bases at J, with 8 bases in the middle. Germline V gene sequence: CDR1 SNHLY, CDR2 FYNNEI. The chain's CDR3 is CASSGQFNTEAFF. Here the CDR3 DNA reads TGTGCCAGCAGTGGACAGTTTAACACTGAAGCTTTCTTT.

V gene TRBV19 combines with J gene TRBJ2-3, with 15 positions matching TRBD2. Germline CDR1 is LNHDA and CDR2 is SQIVND (reference sequence). Unmatched junction bases numbered 5, after V lost 5 bases and J lost 2 bases. The CDR3 covers 17 residues. Here the CDR3 reads CASSQGLAGGFTDTQYF. The CDR3, as DNA: TGTGCCAGTAGTCAAGGACTAGCGGGAGGGTTCACAGATACGCAGTATTTT.

V gene TRBV5-1 combines with J gene TRBJ1-2; TRBD1 agrees at 11 bases. The CDR3 runs to 15 residues. V was pared by 4 bases and J by 7 bases, with 9 bases of the junction left unmatched. Germline V lookup: CDR1 SGHRS, CDR2 YFSETQ. This CDR3 is CASSGRTGGAGGYTF. The CDR3 DNA sequence: TGCGCCAGCAGCGGGCGGACAGGGGGCGCGGGTGGCTACACCTTC.

This chain uses TRBV5-1 with TRBJ2-7; TRBD1 is a possible D gene (7 bases). The ends were cut back, 4 bases at V and 0 bases at J, with 14 bases in the middle. This CDR3 contains 15 residues. Germline V gives CDR1 SGHRS, CDR2 YFSETQ. Written as DNA, the CDR3 is TGCGCCAGCAGCAACAGGGGACTTAGCTCCTACGAGCAGTACTTC. Protein sequence: CASSNRGLSSYEQYF. Variable domain in full (rest from reference TRBV5-1 and TRBJ2-7): KAGVTQTPRYLIKTRGQQVTLSCSPISGHRSVSWYQQTPGQGLQFLFEYFSETQRNKGNFPGRFSGRQFSNSRSEMNVSTLELGDSALYLCASSNRGLSSYEQYFGPGTRLTVT.

The chain recombines TRBV7-8 with TRBJ2-7, with D unresolved. There are 13 residues in the CDR3. Looked up from germline, CDR1 is SGHVS and CDR2 is FQNEAQ. Trimming pared 1 base from V and 4 bases from J, leaving 8 bases between. The CDR3 nucleotides are TGTGCCAGCAGCTTAGGCCATAGGTACGAGCAGTACTTC. Residues: CASSLGHRYEQYF. The whole variable domain, remainder taken from reference TRBV7-8 and TRBJ2-7, is GAGVSQSPRYKVAKRGQDVALRCDPISGHVSLFWYQQALGQGPEFLTYFQNEAQLDKSGLPSDRFFAERPEGSVSTLKIQRTQQEDSAVYLCASSLGHRYEQYFGPGTRLTVT.

Notes on this clone: This CDR3 is also generated by other DNA sequences in the sample. This chain connects TRBV28 to TRBJ2-6; unclear D gene. V was shortened by 6 bases and J by 3 bases, with 6 bases between the two germline ends. Germline V gives CDR1 MDHEN, CDR2 SYDVKM. CDR3 length equals 13 residues. The DNA of the CDR3 is TGTGCCAGCAGCCTCATTGGGGCCAACGTCCTGACTTTC. It codes for CASSLIGANVLTF.

This sequence joins TRBV28 and TRBJ1-1; D remains ambiguous. Germline CDR1 MDHEN, CDR2 SYDVKM. CDR3 length: 14 residues. V shed 4 bases and J shed 11 bases, with 20 bases lying between them. In DNA, the CDR3 is TGTGCCAGCAGTTCCAATTCTTTGACTGAAGAGGCTTTCTTT. Protein: CASSSNSLTEEAFF.

The rearrangement joins TRBV28 to TRBJ1-5; 9 bases are shared with TRBD1. The germline CDR1 and CDR2 sequences are MDHEN and SYDVKM. V was clipped by 5 bases and J by 7 bases; unmatched bases: 9. This CDR3 is 15 amino acids long. The CDR3 spells CASSRRGTGSQPQHF. The CDR3 nucleotides are TGTGCCAGCAGTCGTAGAGGGACAGGGAGCCAGCCCCAGCATTTT.

The chain employs TRBV5-6 and TRBJ1-3; no firm D call. In germline, CDR1 is SGHDT, CDR2 YYEEEE. Trimming removed 2 bases from V and 4 bases from J, with 7 bases in between. The length of the CDR3 is 13 residues. CDR3: CASSLMIGNTIYF. The CDR3 region has the DNA TGTGCCAGCAGCTTAATGATCGGAAACACCATATATTTT.

The rearrangement joins TRBV7-9 to TRBJ1-2; D perhaps matches TRBD1 (5 bases). Germline V gives CDR1 SEHNR, CDR2 FQNEAQ (reference sequence). The CDR3 is made up of 14 amino acids. V lost 7 bases, J lost 3 bases, and 15 bases lay in between. In nucleotides, the CDR3 is TGTGCCAGCAACCCGAGTGGGGGTGACTATGGCTACACCTTC. It specifies CASNPSGGDYGYTF.

The rearrangement uses TRBV5-1 and TRBJ1-1, with 7 bases identical to TRBD1. V shed 3 bases and J 0 bases; nucleotides not matched to a gene: 5. The CDR3 is made up of 15 amino acids. Germline CDR1 reads SGHRS; CDR2 reads YFSETQ. CDR3 DNA: TGCGCCAGCAGCTGGGGACAGAGACTGAACACTGAAGCTTTCTTT. It encodes CASSWGQRLNTEAFF.

DNA for the CDR3: TGTGCCAGCAGCGTCCGGGGCGACATTCACACCGGGGAGCTGTTTTTT. Its protein product is CASSVRGDIHTGELFF. This sequence joins TRBV9 and TRBJ2-2; either TRBD1 or TRBD2 may fit D (5 bases each). The length of the CDR3 is 16 residues. The germline V gene encodes CDR1 SGDLS and CDR2 YYNGEE. Trimming cost V 2 bases and J 3 bases, with 14 bases left between them.

The chain is built from TRBV5-1 and TRBJ2-7; D remains ambiguous. CDR1 and CDR2 (germline): SGHRS, YFSETQ. The length of the CDR3 is 15 residues. V was clipped by 0 bases and J by 5 bases, with 15 bases between them. The CDR3 sequence: CASSLGFLKSHEQYF. For the CDR3, the DNA is TGCGCCAGCAGCTTGGGTTTCCTAAAGTCTCACGAGCAGTACTTC. Supplemented by reference TRBV5-1 and TRBJ2-7, the full variable domain reads KAGVTQTPRYLIKTRGQQVTLSCSPISGHRSVSWYQQTPGQGLQFLFEYFSETQRNKGNFPGRFSGRQFSNSRSEMNVSTLELGDSALYLCASSLGFLKSHEQYFGPGTRLTVT.

This sequence joins TRBV7-3 and TRBJ2-1; no clear D gene. The CDR3 contains 13 residues. V was shortened by 2 bases and J by 6 bases, with 8 bases between the two germline ends. Germline V gene lookup returns CDR1 SGHTA and CDR2 FQGTGA. CDR3: CASSLRPRNEQFF. In DNA, the CDR3 is TGTGCCAGCAGCTTACGTCCGCGCAATGAGCAGTTCTTC.

V and J are TRBV18 and TRBJ2-3, with D tentatively TRBD1 or TRBD2 (5 bases each). The CDR3 runs 16 residues. Germline V gene lookup returns CDR1 KGHSH and CDR2 LQKENI. V shed 3 bases and J shed 0 bases, with 13 bases lying between them. This chain's CDR3 is CASSPRGQTSTDTQYF. The CDR3 DNA follows: TGTGCCAGCTCACCCCGGGGCCAAACTAGCACAGATACGCAGTATTTT.

The genes are TRBV28 and TRBJ1-4, with 7 bases matching TRBD1. V lost 4 bases, J lost 7 bases, and 6 bases stayed unmatched. Germline CDR1 MDHEN, CDR2 SYDVKM. The CDR3 length is 14 residues. The chain's CDR3 is CASSSPRGGEKLFF. The CDR3 coding sequence is TGTGCCAGCAGTTCGCCCAGGGGGGGTGAAAAACTGTTTTTT.

The rearrangement uses TRBV6-4 and TRBJ1-3; D gene unclear. V was shortened by 5 bases and J by 10 bases, with 15 bases between the two germline ends. From germline, CDR1 is MRHNA and CDR2 SNTAGT. The CDR3 is 13 amino acids. The DNA of the CDR3 is TGTGCCAGCAGTACCGGGCCGGGGAGGACCATATATTTT. It is translated as CASSTGPGRTIYF.

The V gene is TRBV11-2, the J gene TRBJ2-6; no firm D call. Per the germline V gene, CDR1 is SGHAT and CDR2 is FQNNGV. With 5 bases removed from V and 4 bases from J, the gap between germline ends came to 6 bases. The CDR3 has 13 residues. The CDR3, as DNA: TGTGCCAGCAGCCAGGCCGGGGCCAACGTCCTGACTTTC. It encodes CASSQAGANVLTF.